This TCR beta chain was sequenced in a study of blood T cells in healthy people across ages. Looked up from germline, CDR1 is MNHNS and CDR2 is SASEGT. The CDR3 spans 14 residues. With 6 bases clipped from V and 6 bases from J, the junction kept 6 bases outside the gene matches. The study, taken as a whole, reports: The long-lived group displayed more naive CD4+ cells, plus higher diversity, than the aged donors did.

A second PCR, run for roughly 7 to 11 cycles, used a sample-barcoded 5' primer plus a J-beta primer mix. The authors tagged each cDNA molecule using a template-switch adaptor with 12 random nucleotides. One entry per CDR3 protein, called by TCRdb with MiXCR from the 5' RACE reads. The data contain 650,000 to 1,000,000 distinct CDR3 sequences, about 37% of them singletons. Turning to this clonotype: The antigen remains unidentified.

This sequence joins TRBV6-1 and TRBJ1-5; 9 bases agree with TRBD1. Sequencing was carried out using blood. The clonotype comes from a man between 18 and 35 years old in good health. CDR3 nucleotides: TGTGCCAGCAGGCCGGGACAGGGACCTCAGCCCCAGCATTTT. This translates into CASRPGQGPQPQHF.